This T cell receptor (beta chain) was obtained from a study of cytomegalovirus exposure and HLA in healthy donors. Comment on this clone: The antigen remains undetermined.

Trimming removed 6 bases from V and 0 bases from J, with 19 bases in between. This CDR3 is built from 17 residues. Germline CDR1 and CDR2: SGDLS and YYNGEE. Study findings and constraints: CMV antigen specificity of three CMV-associated chains was confirmed in vitro. Within a later analysis, the majority of CMV-associated TCR beta chains appeared HLA-restricted. With high specificity and sensitivity, the classifier reportedly diagnosed cytomegalovirus status. Cytomegalovirus association was assigned to more than 150 TCR beta chains.

It was with 60 Vbeta and 13 Jbeta primers that the PCR ran. The assay was immunoSEQ multiplex PCR, and TCRdb's table has in-frame clones only and misses some. The sample holds approximately 200,000 clones; 79% are singletons and the top ten take roughly 4.5%. Material: PBMCs. The genes are TRBV9 and TRBJ2-1; the D gene is possibly TRBD2 (5 bases). The receptor's source is a woman younger than 45 in good health and CMV-seropositive. DNA of the CDR3: TGTGCCAGCACCCGAGGACCAGCGGCAAGCTCCTACAATGAGCAGTTCTTC. Its translation is CASTRGPAASSYNEQFF.